These 22 T cell receptor beta chains were all obtained from the same sample, sequenced in a study of tumor-infiltrating lymphocytes in primary liver carcinoma. A constant-region primer primed TCR beta cDNA synthesis from 400 to 550 ng of total RNA. Modified slightly, ARM-PCR produced TCR beta libraries over three nested multiplex PCR rounds. Rounds one and two of PCR, each of around 9 cycles, were primed with TRBV1-TRBV30 forward primers and a C-beta reverse primer. TCRdb re-called the multiplex PCR reads with MiXCR, one entry per CDR3 protein. There are about 180,000 distinct CDR3 sequences in the sample; approximately 60% occur only once, and approximately 68% lies in the top ten. Unsorted whole blood yielded the blood RNA, and germline DNA was also extracted. Sequencing was done on a sample of peripheral blood. Source of these receptors: a man aged 35 to 55 with primary liver carcinoma and hepatitis B virus infection.

The chain employs TRBV30 and TRBJ2-5; D not certain. The V end lost 2 bases, the J end lost 2 bases, and 9 bases lay between the germline ends. Germline V CDR1 and CDR2: GTSNPN, SVGIG (reference sequence). The CDR3 contains 13 residues. CDR3 nucleotide sequence: TGTGCCTGGAGTCTACGGATACAAGAGACCCAGTACTTC. Residues: CAWSLRIQETQYF.

This clonotype came up many times. The chain carries TRBV11-2 and TRBJ1-1; TRBD1 agrees at 12 bases. CDR1 is SGHAT and CDR2 is FQNNGV in the germline V gene. V lost 0 bases and J lost 3; bases outside the gene matches: 8. The CDR3 has 18 amino acids. CDR3 sequence reads: CASSLDGDRGRRYTEAFF. The CDR3 DNA reads TGTGCCAGCAGCTTAGATGGGGACAGGGGGCGCCGGTACACTGAAGCTTTCTTT.

On this clonotype: A much larger clone differs from this one at a single base, so this may be a read error. The chain is built from TRBV7-9 and TRBJ2-7; D uncertain. This CDR3 has 12 amino acids. Germline values: CDR1 SEHNR, CDR2 FQNEAQ (reference sequence). Trimming removed 1 base from V and 4 bases from J, with 5 bases in between. The CDR3 DNA reads TGTGCCAGCAGCTTAGGAGAGTACGAGCAGTACTTC. Its translation: CASSLGEYEQYF.

Comment on this clonotype: A junction end diverges from the germline sequence, so it may reflect a read error. The chain links TRBV11-1 to TRBJ2-5; possible D gene TRBD1, 6 bases. Germline CDR1 SGHAT, CDR2 FQDESV (reference sequence). The CDR3 runs to 17 residues. The CDR3 bases are TGTACCAGCAGCTTAGTAAGAGGCGGACAGCTCCACGGGACCCAGTACTTC. This gives the protein CTSSLVRGGQLHGTQYF.

To note about this clonotype: This likely comes from a read error, as the CDR3 has no conserved phenylalanine or tryptophan at its end. Because the CDR3's place on the DNA is in doubt, the DNA is left out and the CDR3 is given as listed by TCRdb. The rearrangement links TRBV6-5 to TRBJ2-4; the table's D call, TRBD2, was not checked against the DNA. Germline loops: CDR1 MNHEY, CDR2 SVGAGI. The CDR3 contains 13 residues when both ends are counted. The CDR3 here is CASRSGTSGFWYI.

On this clonotype: Given a much more abundant clone one base away, this may be a read error. The chain joins TRBV5-1 to TRBJ2-3; D is unclear. The V gene lost 0 bases and the J gene lost 6 bases, with 14 bases spanning the gap. This CDR3 spans 15 amino acids. CDR1 is SGHRS and CDR2 is YFSETQ in the germline V gene. The CDR3 sequence is CASSLGDISGDTQYF. The CDR3 coding sequence is TGCGCCAGCAGCTTGGGGGATATCTCCGGGGATACGCAGTATTTT.

The V call is TRBV12-3 or TRBV12-4, the J call TRBJ1-1; D remains ambiguous. There are 12 residues in the CDR3. The V end lost 1 base, the J end lost 9 bases, and 9 bases lay between the germline ends. The CDR3 nucleotides are TGTGCCAGCAGTTTAGTCAGGAGCCAAGCTTTCTTT. It translates to CASSLVRSQAFF.

J is TRBJ2-2 and V is TRBV6-2 or TRBV6-3; TRBD2 aligns across 12 bases. V was clipped by 3 bases and J by 3 bases; unmatched bases: 5. This CDR3 has 17 amino acids. The germline V gene has CDR1 MNHEY and CDR2 SVGEGT. The CDR3 protein is CASSYPSSGRDTGELFF. The CDR3 DNA reads TGTGCCAGCAGTTATCCATCTAGCGGGAGGGACACCGGGGAGCTGTTTTTT.

The rearrangement uses TRBV12-5 and TRBJ1-1, with 9 nucleotides matching TRBD1. Trimming at V came to 4 bases and at J to 11 bases, leaving 5 bases not matched to a gene. The germline V gene has CDR1 LGHNT and CDR2 FRNRAP. The CDR3 loop spans 12 amino acids. Here the CDR3 reads CASGSGQGKAFF. Here the CDR3 DNA reads TGTGCTAGTGGTTCGGGACAGGGTAAGGCTTTCTTT.

The chain joins TRBV5-8 to TRBJ2-5; D is possibly TRBD1 (5 bases). From germline, CDR1 is SGHTS and CDR2 YDEGEE. The V gene lost 5 bases and the J gene lost 1 base, with 27 bases spanning the gap. There are 19 residues in the CDR3. For the CDR3, the DNA is TGTGCCAGCAGACCCGACAGCTCCCACCTCCTTTGGTTCCAAGAGACCCAGTACTTC. This translates into CASRPDSSHLLWFQETQYF.

In regard to this clonotype: This may be a read error, as it is one base from a much larger clone. This chain links TRBV4-1 with TRBJ2-7; no definite D call. The length of the CDR3 is 14 residues. CDR1 MGHRA and CDR2 YSYEKL come from the germline V gene. V shed 2 bases and J shed 3 bases, with 11 bases lying between them. The CDR3 region has the DNA TGCGCCAGCAGCCAATATGAGATTGTCTACGAGCAGTACTTC. This gives the protein CASSQYEIVYEQYF.

The chain is built from TRBV12-3 or TRBV12-4 and TRBJ2-2; D call uncertain. The CDR3 is 13 residues long. V lost 0 bases and J 6 bases, leaving 5 bases between the germline ends. CDR3 loop: CASSLALAGELFF. The CDR3 bases are TGTGCCAGCAGTTTAGCGTTGGCCGGGGAGCTGTTTTTT.

A note on this clonotype: At one end, the junction sequence differs from germline, possibly due to a read error. The chain employs TRBV28 and TRBJ2-7; 10 bases are shared with TRBD1. This CDR3 is built from 18 residues. Looked up from germline, CDR1 is MDHEN and CDR2 is SYDVKM. The CDR3 spells CASSDDRGRVLDSYEQYF. CDR3 sequence (DNA): TGTGCCAGCAGTGATGACAGGGGGCGAGTTTTGGACTCCTACGAGCAATACTTC.

This clonotype has only one observation. The chain uses TRBV10-3 and TRBJ2-1, with 9 bases fitting TRBD1. The CDR3 has 14 amino acids. J lost 5 bases, V lost 10 bases, and 9 bases had no gene match. Per the germline V gene, CDR1 is ENHRY and CDR2 is SYGVKD. The CDR3 spells CASIKGQGDNEQFF. The CDR3 DNA reads TGTGCCAGTATCAAGGGACAGGGTGACAATGAGCAGTTCTTC.

The chain carries TRBV12-3 or TRBV12-4 and TRBJ2-3, with TRBD2 matching 13 bases. The CDR3 has 16 residues. Trimming cost V 4 bases and J 5 bases; bases outside gene matches: 6. CDR3 residues: CASSSRTSGRIDTQYF. The CDR3 DNA follows: TGTGCCAGCAGTTCTCGGACTAGCGGGAGAATAGATACGCAGTATTTT.

The gene calls are TRBV12-3 or TRBV12-4 and TRBJ1-5; the match to TRBD1 covers 10 bases. Losses at the gene ends were 4 bases for V and 4 bases for J; bases not matched to a gene: 4. CDR3 size: 15 residues. The CDR3 loop is CASSSGQGGNQPQHF. CDR3 sequence (DNA): TGTGCCAGCAGTTCCGGACAGGGGGGTAATCAGCCCCAGCATTTT.

Concerning this clonotype: Mismatch with germline at one junction end may stem from a read error. V usage is TRBV30 and J usage is TRBJ1-2; TRBD1 aligns across 10 bases. The germline CDR1 and CDR2 sequences are GTSNPN and SVGIG (reference sequence). The CDR3 consists of 15 residues. Here the CDR3 reads CDWDTPGQGSHGYTF. The DNA for the CDR3 is TGTGACTGGGATACACCGGGACAGGGGTCCCATGGCTACACCTTC. Using reference TRBV30 and TRBJ1-2 for the parts outside the CDR3, the full variable domain is SQTIHQWPATLVQPVGSPLSLECTVEGTSNPNLYWYRQAAGRGLQLLFYSVGIGQISSEVPQNLSASRPQDRQFILSSKKLLLSDSGFYLCDWDTPGQGSHGYTFGSGTRLTVV.

On this clonotype itself: This may arise from a read error, as a much more abundant clone is one base away. This chain uses TRBV11-2 with TRBJ2-1; no clear D. This CDR3 comprises 16 residues. CDR1 and CDR2 (germline): SGHAT, FQNNGV. The CDR3 sequence is CPSSLILERYYNEQFF. As DNA, the CDR3 is TGTCCCAGCAGCTTAATTCTAGAACGGTACTACAATGAGCAGTTCTTC.

The V call is TRBV5-8, the J call TRBJ2-1; D is possibly TRBD2 (6 bases). Germline V CDR1 and CDR2: SGHTS, YDEGEE. The CDR3 has 17 residues. The germline V and J ends were trimmed by 0 bases and 0 bases, with 13 bases remaining between them. CDR3 region: CASSLGRDSSSYNEQFF. As DNA, the CDR3 is TGTGCCAGCAGCTTGGGCCGGGACTCGAGCTCCTACAATGAGCAGTTCTTC.

Details on this clonotype: Just one base apart from a much larger clone, this may be a read error. The gene calls are TRBV4-2 and TRBJ2-7, with D tentatively TRBD2 (5 bases). Germline lookup yields CDR1 LGHNA and CDR2 YNFKEQ. This CDR3 has 15 residues. The CDR3 DNA reads as TGTGCCAGCAGCCAGGAGGCAGTGGGCTCCTACAAGCAGTACTTC. Its protein product is CASSQEAVGSYKQYF.

The V and J genes are TRBV10-3 and TRBJ2-3; 12 bases line up with TRBD1. With 3 bases clipped from V and 6 bases from J, the junction kept 4 bases outside the gene matches. The CDR3 runs to 15 residues. Germline V gene lookup returns CDR1 ENHRY and CDR2 SYGVKD. CDR3 loop: CAISDQGQGADTQYF. The CDR3 nucleotides are TGTGCCATCAGTGACCAGGGACAGGGGGCGGATACGCAGTATTTT.

This clonotype was counted many times. The chain is built from TRBV4-2 and TRBJ2-2, with D tentatively TRBD2 (6 bases). The CDR3 is made up of 14 amino acids. CDR1 is LGHNA and CDR2 is YNFKEQ in the germline V gene. The V end was cut by 0 bases, the J end by 7 bases, with 9 bases between. This CDR3 reads CASSQDRRGGELFF. The CDR3 bases are TGTGCCAGCAGCCAAGATAGGAGGGGCGGGGAGCTGTTTTTT.